This TCR beta chain was sequenced in a study of human T cells and chemical hapten exposure (dated by TCRdb to the early 2020s). With regard to the full study: For sensitization, 2% DPC in acetone was applied to a 2 cm by 2 cm area of upper inner arm skin. Throughout the study period of around 24 weeks, patients also received therapeutic DPC doses to the scalp every week. Patch testing on the upper back used Finn chambers containing 0.01% DPC, with scoring done after 6 days according to International Contact Dermatitis Research Group standards. Alopecia areata with under or over 50% scalp involvement, alopecia totalis and alopecia universalis were represented in the patient cohort, which was mostly female. The libraries were sequenced as a pool, and the TCR yield per sample differed mostly because of small variations in library volumes within the pool. The study tracked peripheral blood TCR repertoire changes in vivo during primary and secondary sensitization to the hapten diphenylcyclopropenone (DPC) in alopecia patients. Patient blood was sampled pre-sensitization (week 0) and at 2, 6 and about 24 weeks after DPC sensitization. Roughly 30 alopecia patients provided blood for TCR sequencing at one to four time points (pre-sensitization, 2, 6 and 24 weeks).

There are many counts of this clonotype. Its antigen remains unidentified. Base qualities are missing; no much larger clone stands one base away. Preparation of the library involved RACE. Sequencing used a NextSeq 500. Library preparation attached unique molecular identifiers to individual cDNA molecules for quantitative, reproducible TCR counting. For every blood RNA sample, sequencing covered both the TCR alpha and TCR beta chains. On the study's bioinformatics: The median number of TCRs per sample was 90,000 to 100,000, ranging from roughly 20,000 to 690,600. The Decombinator software suite was used to annotate V, J and CDR3 in the TCR reads. Every sample was subsampled to the same number of TCRs (28,000) for the PS versus PT1 abundance plots. TCRs were defined as expanded if absent before sensitization and observed at least eight times at the 2-week time point. TCRdb ran its own pipeline on the public reads, namely fastp trimming at Q25 and MiXCR clone calling, and kept in-frame beta chains. Every distinct CDR3 protein forms one entry, paired with its most common genes and DNA. TCRdb, not the original authors, processed these V and J calls. The sample table shows 200,000 to 300,000 distinct CDR3 sequences, and about 8.1% are seen once. Jointly, the top ten make up less than 3% of the sample.

The germline ends are 13 bases apart after V is trimmed by 0 bases and J by 5 bases. Looking up the germline V gene yields CDR1 LGHNA and CDR2 YNFKEQ. The CDR3 runs 15 residues from the cysteine to the phenylalanine. CDR3 DNA is the only sequence kept; it has 45 bases, read in frame from the first base. Points the paper makes about the study in general: Significantly more large CDR3 similarity clusters were formed by expanded TCRs than by pre-sensitization or healthy control sets, consistent with antigen-driven responses. Because all patients had alopecia, a presumed autoimmune disease, the immune response of the patients might differ from that of healthy individuals. DPC sensitization did not change how many TCRs were above 1 in 1000 frequency, and no evidence was found of alterations in global repertoire structure. A positive correlation was found between the number of PT1 expanded TCRs and patch test score, with significance reached at thresholds 8, 16 and 32 but not 4. Repeated subsampling changed both the strength of the expansion versus patch-test correlation and the threshold at which the correlation became significant.

The time point label corresponds to: pre-sensitization, week 0. The treatment or condition label, read with the paper, signifies: therapeutic diphenylcyclopropenone sensitization with weekly scalp DPC. At every patch-test visit, the blood draw took place before the patch test was put on. Patients were considered eligible if aged 18 to 70, diagnosed with alopecia and deemed suitable for DPC therapy, and patients were excluded if pregnant. Total RNA was extracted from unfractionated whole blood collected in Tempus Blood RNA tubes. The sequence is built from TRBV4-2 and TRBJ2-5; TRBD1 is possibly the D segment (6 matching bases). The receptor was isolated from a woman aged 40-49 years with alopecia areata. Some clones in this sample may be carry-over from other donors' samples. The sequencing here drew on whole blood, taken in connection with sensitization to the hapten diphenylcyclopropenone (DPC). The CDR3 protein: CASSQDRNRVETQYF. The bases are TGTGCCAGCAGCCAAGACCGGAACAGGGTGGAGACCCAGTACTTC.